The 28 T cell receptor beta chains below were found in one sample sequenced in a study of blood T cell repertoires in COVID-19. Sequenced by immunoSEQ multiplex PCR; TCRdb stores in-frame clones only, minus some. The sample records approximately 170,000 clones, about four fifths being singletons. The sample comprised peripheral blood. These receptors all come from a man aged 70 or older with active or convalescent COVID-19.

This clone has just a few counts. DNA of the CDR3: TGTGCCAGTACCCCATCGGCGGGCAGGAGTTTCACTGAAGCTTTCTTT. It translates to CASTPSAGRSFTEAFF. The rearrangement uses TRBV19 and TRBJ1-1; the D is unclear. This CDR3 region has 16 residues. The V and J ends lost 7 bases and 4 bases respectively, with 22 bases between them. Germline V gene sequence: CDR1 LNHDA, CDR2 SQIVND (reference sequence).

The J gene is TRBJ2-5, the V gene TRBV18, with 7 bases aligning to TRBD1. This CDR3 comprises 16 residues. V lost 2 bases, J lost 3 bases, and 9 bases stayed unmatched. Looked up from germline, CDR1 is KGHSH and CDR2 is LQKENI. The CDR3: CASSPLRGQGKETQYF. CDR3 DNA sequence: TGTGCCAGCTCACCATTGAGGGGGCAAGGCAAAGAGACCCAGTACTTC.

The chain links TRBV18 to TRBJ1-2, with TRBD1 matching 10 bases. The CDR3 is 15 residues long. The germline gives CDR1 KGHSH, CDR2 LQKENI. J lost 6 bases, V lost 3 bases, and 7 bases had no gene match. The CDR3 reads CASSPTGGAVNGYTF. The CDR3 DNA follows: TGTGCCAGCTCACCGACAGGGGGCGCGGTTAATGGCTACACCTTC.

The chain uses TRBV11-2 and TRBJ1-6, with 9 bases lining up with TRBD1. V was clipped by 4 bases and J by 5 bases; unmatched bases: 9. Looked up from germline, CDR1 is SGHAT and CDR2 is FQNNGV. The CDR3 length is 17 residues. The DNA for the CDR3 is TGTGCCAGCAGCTGGGGGACAGGGATTAATAATAATTCACCCCTCCACTTT. Encoded protein: CASSWGTGINNNSPLHF.

The V gene is TRBV18, the J gene TRBJ2-3; 9 nucleotides align to TRBD1. V was clipped by 3 bases and J by 4 bases; unmatched bases: 5. The germline CDR1 and CDR2 sequences are KGHSH and LQKENI. The CDR3 extends over 15 amino acids. The CDR3 sequence is CASSPPGQGPDTQYF. CDR3 nucleotides: TGTGCCAGCTCACCTCCGGGACAGGGACCAGATACGCAGTATTTT.

The genes are TRBV6-5 and TRBJ2-5, with D unclear. Germline V gene data show CDR1 as MNHEY and CDR2 as SVGAGI. This CDR3 has 14 amino acids. V lost 2 bases to trimming and J lost 7 bases, with 14 bases between them. In nucleotides, the CDR3 is TGTGCCAGCAGTTACGCCGCTTCCCCTATGACCCAGTACTTC. It yields the protein CASSYAASPMTQYF.

This chain connects TRBV10-1 to TRBJ2-7, with D perhaps TRBD1 (6 bases). The V end lost 6 bases, the J end lost 6 bases, and 15 bases lay between the germline ends. The CDR3 spans 13 residues. Per germline, CDR1 WNHNN and CDR2 SYGVQD (reference sequence). The CDR3 loop reads CASSATGVAEQYF. CDR3 sequence (DNA): TGCGCCAGCAGCGCGACAGGCGTGGCCGAGCAGTACTTC.

Here the CDR3 DNA reads TGTGCCAGCAGCCTGGGACAGGGGAAAGTCTATGGCTACACCTTC. Encoded protein: CASSLGQGKVYGYTF. The chain joins TRBV7-4 to TRBJ1-2; 10 bases are a match to TRBD1. The length of the CDR3 is 15 residues. J gave up 4 bases and V 5 bases, and 7 bases lay outside the gene matches. The germline V gene encodes CDR1 SGHVT and CDR2 SQSDAQ.

The chain couples TRBV3-1 (or the pseudogene TRBV3-2) to TRBJ2-7; D is unclear. Between the trimmed V and J ends, which lost 0 bases and 3 bases, there was a span of 12 bases. Looked up from germline, CDR1 is LGHDT and CDR2 is YNNKEL (reference sequence). The CDR3 loop spans 15 amino acids. The CDR3 is CASSQDHGGVYEQYF. The CDR3 DNA reads TGTGCCAGCAGCCAAGATCATGGCGGAGTCTACGAGCAGTACTTC.

The J gene is TRBJ1-3, the V gene TRBV5-5; no definite D call. V shed 0 bases and J shed 0 bases, with 10 bases lying between them. From germline, CDR1 is SGHKS and CDR2 YYEKEE (reference sequence). The CDR3 extends over 16 amino acids. The CDR3 reads CASSLVVANSGNTIYF. CDR3 in DNA: TGTGCCAGCAGCTTGGTTGTCGCTAACTCTGGAAACACCATATATTTT. Full variable domain (missing parts from reference TRBV5-5 and TRBJ1-3): DAGVTQSPTHLIKTRGQQVTLRCSPISGHKSVSWYQQVLGQGPQFIFQYYEKEERGRGNFPDRFSARQFPNYSSELNVNALLLGDSALYLCASSLVVANSGNTIYFGEGSWLTVV.

The chain employs TRBV6-5 and TRBJ2-7; D gene ambiguous. The V end lost 7 bases, the J end lost 0 bases, and 13 bases lay between the germline ends. CDR3 length: 14 residues. Germline CDR1 and CDR2: MNHEY and SVGAGI. The CDR3 sequence: CASTLPSYSYEQYF. As DNA, the CDR3 is TGTGCCAGCACCCTCCCGTCTTACTCCTACGAGCAGTACTTC.

The V and J genes are TRBV27 and TRBJ2-7; 10 bases agree with TRBD2. Germline V gene lookup returns CDR1 MNHEY and CDR2 SMNVEV (reference sequence). V trimming: 4 bases; J trimming: 5 bases; junction bases outside the gene matches: 8. The CDR3 is 15 residues long. The chain's CDR3 is CASSSVSGRVHEQYF. DNA of the CDR3: TGTGCCAGCAGTTCGGTAAGCGGGAGGGTCCACGAGCAGTACTTC.

This clone was seen more than once but under ten times. The chain uses TRBV7-9 and TRBJ1-1; D not resolved. The V gene lost 5 bases and the J gene lost 1 base, with 14 bases spanning the gap. CDR1 and CDR2 from the germline V gene are SEHNR and FQNEAQ (reference sequence). There are 15 residues in the CDR3. The CDR3 region has the DNA TGTGCCAGCAGCCCGAGCGGTTCCGAGAACACTGAAGCTTTCTTT. It encodes CASSPSGSENTEAFF.

This chain connects TRBV9 to TRBJ1-5; D ambiguous. Germline-derived CDR1 and CDR2 are SGDLS and YYNGEE. The V end lost 1 base, the J end lost 4 bases, and 6 bases lay between the germline ends. CDR3 length: 13 amino acids. For the CDR3, the DNA is TGTGCCAGCAGCGTATCCCAGAATCAGCCCCAGCATTTT. This sequence encodes CASSVSQNQPQHF.

The rearrangement links TRBV7-2 to TRBJ2-1; a weak D match, TRBD2 (5 bases). The CDR3 extends over 14 amino acids. CDR1 is SGHTA and CDR2 is FQGNSA in the germline V gene. V was trimmed by 3 bases and J by 7 bases, leaving 13 bases between them. CDR3 amino acids: CASSFGVLSNEQFF. CDR3 sequence (DNA): TGTGCCAGCAGCTTCGGGGTCTTATCGAATGAGCAGTTCTTC. The whole variable domain, filled in from reference TRBV7-2 and TRBJ2-1, reads GAGVSQSPSNKVTEKGKDVELRCDPISGHTALYWYRQSLGQGLEFLIYFQGNSAPDKSGLPSDRFSAERTGGSVSTLTIQRTQQEDSAVYLCASSFGVLSNEQFFGPGTRLTVL.

The chain uses TRBV10-1 and TRBJ2-3; D may be TRBD1 (6 bases). The CDR3 totals 12 residues. Germline V lookup: CDR1 WNHNN, CDR2 SYGVQD (reference sequence). Trimming removed 8 bases from V and 3 bases from J, with 9 bases in between. The CDR3 DNA reads as TGCGCCAGCGGTCAGGGGACAGATACGCAGTATTTT. It specifies CASGQGTDTQYF.

With respect to this clone: Germline and junction disagree at one end, which may indicate a read error. This sequence joins TRBV5-1 and TRBJ2-3; possible D gene TRBD1, 6 bases. From germline, CDR1 is SGHRS and CDR2 YFSETQ. The CDR3 runs to 13 residues. The CDR3 nucleotides are TGCGCCAGCAGCTTACAGGGCACTGATACGCAGTATTTT. Amino acids: CASSLQGTDTQYF.

The chain employs TRBV19 and TRBJ1-1; D is perhaps TRBD1 (5 bases). The CDR3 totals 15 residues. Germline V lookup: CDR1 LNHDA, CDR2 SQIVND (reference sequence). Trimming shortened V by 5 bases and J by 11 bases, and 24 bases separated the two germline ends. For the CDR3, the DNA is TGTGCCAGTAGTCGCCTCGGACAATCCGCGGGGGAGGCTTTCTTT. It yields the protein CASSRLGQSAGEAFF.

The chain recombines TRBV7-3 with TRBJ2-2, with 12 nucleotides matching TRBD2. V shed 3 bases and J 5 bases; nucleotides not matched to a gene: 4. Germline V lookup: CDR1 SGHTA, CDR2 FQGTGA. This CDR3 spans 16 amino acids. The DNA of the CDR3 is TGTGCCAGCAGCTTCCTAGCGGGAGGGCCAACCGGGGAGCTGTTTTTT. Its protein product is CASSFLAGGPTGELFF.

J is TRBJ1-4 and V is TRBV5-1; no clear D. Germline lookup yields CDR1 SGHRS and CDR2 YFSETQ. The CDR3 totals 14 residues. V was shortened by 2 bases and J by 4 bases, with 9 bases between the two germline ends. CDR3 coding DNA: TGCGCCAGCAGCTTTACAGCTTATAATGAAAAACTGTTTTTT. Protein: CASSFTAYNEKLFF.

J is TRBJ1-4 and V is TRBV6-5; D remains ambiguous. Germline values: CDR1 MNHEY, CDR2 SVGAGI. Trimming removed 11 bases from V and 7 bases from J, with 14 bases in between. This CDR3 contains 12 residues. CDR3 region: CAAGGGSEKLFF. The CDR3 coding sequence is TGTGCCGCTGGAGGAGGGTCTGAAAAACTGTTTTTT.

The genes are TRBV5-1 and TRBJ1-1; 10 bases are shared with TRBD1. CDR3 length: 15 residues. Germline lookup yields CDR1 SGHRS and CDR2 YFSETQ. Trimming cost V 3 bases and J 8 bases; bases outside gene matches: 10. Here the CDR3 reads CASSSPPGQGQEAFF. The CDR3 DNA sequence: TGCGCCAGCAGCTCCCCACCGGGACAGGGGCAAGAAGCTTTCTTT.

The chain carries TRBV4-3 and TRBJ1-2; D possibly corresponds to TRBD1 (6 bases). V was trimmed by 1 base and J by 4 bases, leaving 19 bases between them. The length of the CDR3 is 17 residues. CDR1 LGHNA and CDR2 YSLEER come from the germline V gene. CDR3: CASSQVGGGGQIYGYTF. Written as DNA, the CDR3 is TGCGCCAGCAGCCAAGTCGGTGGGGGTGGACAGATCTATGGCTACACCTTC.

This clone was counted once. The chain employs TRBV11-3 and TRBJ2-5, with TRBD2 identical over 7 bases. The V gene's germline CDR1 is SGHNT and CDR2 YENEEA. Trimming took 3 bases from V and 1 from J; bases not matched to a gene: 5. This CDR3 contains 15 residues. The CDR3 here is CASSFGLAVQETQYF. CDR3 bases: TGTGCCAGCAGCTTCGGCCTAGCGGTCCAAGAGACCCAGTACTTC.

The chain couples TRBV19 to TRBJ2-1; 11 bases fit TRBD2. Germline lookup yields CDR1 LNHDA and CDR2 SQIVND (reference sequence). Trimming cost V 0 bases and J 0 bases; bases outside gene matches: 7. CDR3 length equals 19 residues. The CDR3 sequence: CASSIDYTSGGSSYNEQFF. The DNA for the CDR3 is TGTGCCAGTAGTATAGATTATACTAGCGGGGGTAGCTCCTACAATGAGCAGTTCTTC.

The chain employs TRBV15 and TRBJ1-1, with 9 nucleotides matching TRBD1. V trimming: 2 bases; J trimming: 6 bases; junction bases outside the gene matches: 7. This CDR3 has 15 amino acids. Looked up from germline, CDR1 is LNHNV and CDR2 is YYDKDF (reference sequence). CDR3 nucleotide sequence: TGTGCCACCAGCAGACAACCGGGACAGGGTGCTGAAGCTTTCTTT. This translates into CATSRQPGQGAEAFF.

The gene calls are TRBV28 and TRBJ1-5; D is unresolved. Trimming took off 2 bases at V and 2 bases at J, with 7 bases between the two ends. The CDR3 has 14 amino acids. CDR1 MDHEN and CDR2 SYDVKM come from the germline V gene. DNA of the CDR3: TGTGCCAGCAGTTTAGTCGCAGGCAATCAGCCCCAGCATTTT. It yields the protein CASSLVAGNQPQHF.

The chain links TRBV19 to TRBJ2-6; the match to TRBD1 covers 9 bases. Looked up from germline, CDR1 is LNHDA and CDR2 is SQIVND (reference sequence). CDR3 length: 16 residues. Trimming at V came to 7 bases and at J to 2 bases, leaving 6 bases not matched to a gene. The CDR3, as DNA: TGTGCCAGTATAAAACAGGGGGCGCCTGGGGCCAACGTCCTGACTTTC. Translated: CASIKQGAPGANVLTF.